This T cell receptor (beta chain) was recovered during a study of glioma-infiltrating T cells. The study's findings and limits: Gliomas, especially low-grade, showed above-expected tissue-blood divergence; non-neoplastic patients showed below. Tissue and blood shared very few CDR3 sequences.

This clonotype was recorded at least ten times. Its antigen is not identified. This CDR3 is 13 amino acids long. The V and J ends lost 4 bases and 5 bases, in that order; junction bases with no gene match: 5. Germline V lookup: CDR1 DFQATT, CDR2 SNEGSKA (reference sequence). The iRepertoire nested amplicon-rescue multiplex PCR amplified TCR alpha and beta CDR3s from RNA. A single record per CDR3 protein comes from TCRdb applying MiXCR to the multiplex PCR reads. Of over 100,000 distinct CDR3 sequences in the sample, less than 30% were seen once. The V and J genes are TRBV20-1 and TRBJ2-7; 10 bases agree with TRBD1. The receptor was derived from a human donor with low-grade glioma or glioblastoma, undergoing nonglioma brain surgery, or in good health (not recorded which). The sample taken for sequencing was glioma tissue, nonneoplastic brain tissue, or PBMCs (not recorded which). The CDR3 is CSATRDRGDEQYF. The CDR3 DNA reads TGCAGTGCTACCCGGGACAGGGGCGACGAGCAGTACTTC.